This T cell receptor (beta chain) was sequenced in a study of blood T cell repertoires in COVID-19. Authors' data handling: From reference gene primer amplification, estimates of nucleated cell counts were derived. Method: immunoSEQ multiplex PCR; TCRdb's copy keeps in-frame clones and lacks some. V and J calls and clone size come straight from that table; D and trimming were deduced from the DNA. The sample records hundreds of thousands of clones, about nine tenths being singletons. Sample: peripheral blood. The source of this sequence is a man aged 35 to 55 with acute or convalescent COVID-19.

CDR3 sequence: CASSIEWNRGRSGNTIYF. CDR3 nucleotides: TGTGCCAGTAGTATAGAGTGGAACAGGGGACGCTCTGGAAACACCATATATTTT. The chain is built from TRBV19 and TRBJ1-3; 7 bases are a match to TRBD1. The CDR3 contains 18 residues. The ends lost 0 bases at V and 0 bases at J; junction bases unmatched: 8. CDR1 LNHDA and CDR2 SQIVND come from the germline V gene (reference sequence).